The 9 T cell receptor beta chains in this list originate from one sample, sequenced in a study of OX40 agonist ivuxolimab in advanced cancers. Data came from immunoSEQ multiplex PCR; TCRdb stores just in-frame clones and leaves some out. Seen here are approximately 69,000 clones, 84% observed once, and the top ten hold approximately 7.9%. Sample: CD4+ or CD8+ T cells sorted from blood, taken in a trial of the OX40 agonist ivuxolimab. These receptors originate from an adult with an advanced solid tumor such as melanoma, head and neck, liver or kidney cancer.

V gene TRBV7-2 combines with J gene TRBJ2-3; weak D call: TRBD2 (6 bases). The CDR3 runs 15 residues. Germline values: CDR1 SGHTA, CDR2 FQGNSA. Between the trimmed V and J ends, which lost 4 bases and 2 bases, there was a span of 13 bases. The CDR3 loop reads CASSSRVGLTDTQYF. The CDR3 DNA follows: TGTGCCAGCAGCTCTAGGGTGGGACTCACAGATACGCAGTATTTT.

The chain couples TRBV11-2 to TRBJ2-5, with 7 bases identical to TRBD1. The germline CDR1 and CDR2 sequences are SGHAT and FQNNGV. V was clipped by 4 bases and J by 5 bases; unmatched bases: 4. The CDR3 extends over 13 amino acids. CDR3 loop: CASSSGGGETQYF. The CDR3 bases are TGTGCCAGCAGCTCAGGGGGTGGGGAGACCCAGTACTTC.

The rearrangement uses TRBV7-9 and TRBJ1-1; possible D gene TRBD1, 5 bases. V gave up 5 bases and J gave up 1 base, with 11 bases separating them. Germline CDR1 and CDR2: SEHNR and FQNEAQ (reference sequence). The CDR3 consists of 14 residues. The CDR3 sequence is CASSPTDTNTEAFF. Written as DNA, the CDR3 is TGTGCCAGCAGCCCGACGGACACGAACACTGAAGCTTTCTTT.

The chain carries TRBV18 and TRBJ2-7, with 9 bases aligning to TRBD1. V lost 8 bases to trimming and J lost 4 bases; unmatched junction nucleotides: 9. CDR1 is KGHSH and CDR2 is LQKENI in the germline V gene. The CDR3 is 14 amino acids. CDR3 coding DNA: TGTGCCAGCGCGCAAACAGGGGGCGGTTACGAGCAGTACTTC. This encodes CASAQTGGGYEQYF. Looking up the rest from reference TRBV18 and TRBJ2-7 gives the full variable domain: NAGVMQNPRHLVRRRGQEARLRCSPMKGHSHVYWYRQLPEEGLKFMVYLQKENIIDESGMPKERFSAEFPKEGPSILRIQQVVRGDSAAYFCASAQTGGGYEQYFGPGTRLTVT.

This clone occurred once. V gene TRBV19 combines with J gene TRBJ2-7; the D is unclear. Germline lookup yields CDR1 LNHDA and CDR2 SQIVND (reference sequence). V shed 2 bases and J shed 7 bases, with 12 bases lying between them. This CDR3 has 13 amino acids. CDR3 amino acids: CASSIRSTGEQYF. The CDR3 coding sequence is TGTGCCAGTAGTATAAGATCCACTGGGGAGCAGTACTTC.

The CDR3 here is CASRQGGREETQYF. The CDR3 DNA reads as TGTGCCAGTCGACAGGGGGGCCGAGAAGAGACCCAGTACTTC. This chain joins TRBV5-4 and TRBJ2-5; 9 positions agree with TRBD1. Trimming cost V 8 bases and J 3 bases; bases outside gene matches: 8. Germline CDR1 is SGHNT and CDR2 is YYREEE (reference sequence). The CDR3 contains 14 residues.

This clone was picked up a small number of times. J is TRBJ1-1 and V is TRBV6-5; D not certain. This CDR3 has 13 amino acids. In germline, CDR1 is MNHEY, CDR2 SVGAGI. V dropped 6 bases and J dropped 1 base, with 9 bases sitting between them. DNA for the CDR3: TGTGCCAGCAGCTCCGCGAGGAACACTGAAGCTTTCTTT. Its translation is CASSSARNTEAFF.

The chain joins TRBV11-2 to TRBJ1-1, with a tentative D call TRBD1 (6 bases). The CDR3 sequence is 13 residues long. Germline CDR1 SGHAT, CDR2 FQNNGV. V lost 5 bases to trimming and J lost 0 bases, with 7 bases between them. Here the CDR3 reads CASSQGLNTEAFF. For the CDR3, the DNA is TGTGCCAGCAGCCAGGGGCTGAACACTGAAGCTTTCTTT.

The chain has TRBV2 and TRBJ1-1, with unresolved D. The V gene's germline CDR1 is SNHLY and CDR2 FYNNEI. The CDR3 extends over 15 amino acids. V lost 5 bases and J lost 4, with 17 bases in between. The CDR3 reads CASSSPVNWGTEAFF. In DNA, the CDR3 is TGTGCCAGCAGTAGCCCGGTCAATTGGGGCACTGAAGCTTTCTTT.